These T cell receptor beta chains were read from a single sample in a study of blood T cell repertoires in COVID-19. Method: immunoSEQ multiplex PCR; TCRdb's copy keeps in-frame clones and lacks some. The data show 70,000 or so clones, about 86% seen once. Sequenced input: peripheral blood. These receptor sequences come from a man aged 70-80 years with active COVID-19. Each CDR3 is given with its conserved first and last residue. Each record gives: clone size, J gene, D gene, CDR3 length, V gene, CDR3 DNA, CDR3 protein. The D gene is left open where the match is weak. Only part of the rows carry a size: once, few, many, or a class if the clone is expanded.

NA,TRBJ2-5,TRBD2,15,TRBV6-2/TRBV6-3,TGTGCCAGCAGCCACAGCGGGAGAGGGGGAGAGACCCAGTACTTC,CASSHSGRGGETQYF
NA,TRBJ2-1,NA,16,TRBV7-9,TGTGCCAGCAGCTTATCGGCGGGGCCCTGGCGGAATGAGCAGTTCTTC,CASSLSAGPWRNEQFF
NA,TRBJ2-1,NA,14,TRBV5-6,TGTGCCAGCAGCTTGGGGTTGGCCAGGGATGAGCAGTTCTTC,CASSLGLARDEQFF
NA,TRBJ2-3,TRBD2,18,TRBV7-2,TGTGCCAGCACCCCCGTCCGGCTAGCGGGAGGGTGGCGAGATACGCAGTATTTT,CASTPVRLAGGWRDTQYF
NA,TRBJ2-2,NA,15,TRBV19,TGTGCCAGTAGCCCCCTGGGGGGAGACACCGGGGAGCTGTTTTTT,CASSPLGGDTGELFF
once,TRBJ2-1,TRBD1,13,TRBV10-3,TGTGCCATCAGTGAGGGGACAGAGAATGAGCAGTTCTTC,CAISEGTENEQFF
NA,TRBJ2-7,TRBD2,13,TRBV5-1,TGCGCCAGCAGCCCCGGACTAGCGACCGAGCAGTACTTC,CASSPGLATEQYF
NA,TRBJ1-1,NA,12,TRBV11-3,TGTGCCAGCAGCGGGCGGGGCACTGAAGCTTTCTTT,CASSGRGTEAFF
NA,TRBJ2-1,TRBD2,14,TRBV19,TGTGCCAGTAGTATTGAGGCGGGAGGTAGTGAGCAGTTCTTC,CASSIEAGGSEQFF
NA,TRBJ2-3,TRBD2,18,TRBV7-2,TGTGCCAGCAGCTTACGGGCCAGCGGGAGGTATTTTGCAGATACGCAGTATTTT,CASSLRASGRYFADTQYF
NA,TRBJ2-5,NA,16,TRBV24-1,TGTGCCACCAGTGATTGGGGCTACAGGGAACAAGAGACCCAGTACTTC,CATSDWGYREQETQYF
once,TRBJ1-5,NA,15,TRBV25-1,TGTGCCAGCACCCCTTCTGGAGGGGGCAATCAGCCCCAGCATTTT,CASTPSGGGNQPQHF
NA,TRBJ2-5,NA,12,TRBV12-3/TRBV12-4,TGTGCCAGCAGTGCCGGGTTTACGACCCAGTACTTC,CASSAGFTTQYF
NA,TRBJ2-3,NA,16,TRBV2,TGTGCCAGCAGTGTGCGGAGGGGCGGAAGCACAGATACGCAGTATTTT,CASSVRRGGSTDTQYF
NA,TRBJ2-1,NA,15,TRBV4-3,TGCGCCAGCAGCCAAGGCCGGCGGGCCGACAATGAGCAGTTCTTC,CASSQGRRADNEQFF
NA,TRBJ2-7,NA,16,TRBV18,TGTGCCAGCTCCCCGGGCCCTCGACTAGAATTGGCCGAGCAGTACTTC,CASSPGPRLELAEQYF
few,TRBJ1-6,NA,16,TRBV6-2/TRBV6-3,TGTGCCAGCAGTGCCCGACGGCCTACTAATAATTCACCCCTCCACTTT,CASSARRPTNNSPLHF
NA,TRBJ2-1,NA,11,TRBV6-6,TGTGCCAGCAGCCCTACTTCGGAGCAGTTCTTC,CASSPTSEQFF
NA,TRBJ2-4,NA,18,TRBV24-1,TGTGCCACCAGTGACCCGGGAACCAAGAGTGGCGGCAAAAACATTCAGTACTTC,CATSDPGTKSGGKNIQYF
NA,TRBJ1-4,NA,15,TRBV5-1,TGCGCCAGCAGCCTCGCGGGGGGTACTAATGAAAAACTGTTTTTT,CASSLAGGTNEKLFF
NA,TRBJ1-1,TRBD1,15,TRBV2,TGTGCCAGCAGCCCCAGGGGGACGGTGAACACTGAAGCTTTCTTT,CASSPRGTVNTEAFF
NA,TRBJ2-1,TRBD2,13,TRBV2,TGTGCCAGCACCGGACTAGCCCTTAATGAGCAGTTCTTC,CASTGLALNEQFF
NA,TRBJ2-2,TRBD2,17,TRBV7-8,TGTGCCAGCACCCCAGGACTAGCGGGAGCGAACACCGGGGAGCTGTTTTTT,CASTPGLAGANTGELFF
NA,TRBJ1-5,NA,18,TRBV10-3,TGTGCCATCAGTGAGTCGGTCGGGAGGCAGGGCGGGGGTCAGCCCCAGCATTTT,CAISESVGRQGGGQPQHF
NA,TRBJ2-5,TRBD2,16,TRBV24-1,TGTGCCACCAGTGATTTCCAGCGGGGCTTCCAAGAGACCCAGTACTTC,CATSDFQRGFQETQYF
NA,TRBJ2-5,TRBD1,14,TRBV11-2,TGTGCCAGCAGCAACAGGGGGGTTCGTGAGACCCAGTACTTC,CASSNRGVRETQYF
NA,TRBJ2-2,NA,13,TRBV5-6,TGTGCCAGCAGCCCCGGGGGACCCGGGGAGCTGTTTTTT,CASSPGGPGELFF
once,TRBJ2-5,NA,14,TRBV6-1,TGTGCCAGCAGTGAAGGGGGCTACCAAGAGACCCAGTACTTC,CASSEGGYQETQYF
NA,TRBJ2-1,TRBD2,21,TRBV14,TGTGCCAGCAGCCAAAGCCGAATCCTCGGGACTAGCGGGACAGCCTACAATGAGCAGTTCTTC,CASSQSRILGTSGTAYNEQFF
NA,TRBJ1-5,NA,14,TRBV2,TGTGCCAGCACCTACGACAGTACGAATCAGCCCCAGCATTTT,CASTYDSTNQPQHF
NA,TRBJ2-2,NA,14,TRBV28,TGTGCCAGCCGCCCCCCAGGGGTTACCGGGGAGCTGTTTTTT,CASRPPGVTGELFF